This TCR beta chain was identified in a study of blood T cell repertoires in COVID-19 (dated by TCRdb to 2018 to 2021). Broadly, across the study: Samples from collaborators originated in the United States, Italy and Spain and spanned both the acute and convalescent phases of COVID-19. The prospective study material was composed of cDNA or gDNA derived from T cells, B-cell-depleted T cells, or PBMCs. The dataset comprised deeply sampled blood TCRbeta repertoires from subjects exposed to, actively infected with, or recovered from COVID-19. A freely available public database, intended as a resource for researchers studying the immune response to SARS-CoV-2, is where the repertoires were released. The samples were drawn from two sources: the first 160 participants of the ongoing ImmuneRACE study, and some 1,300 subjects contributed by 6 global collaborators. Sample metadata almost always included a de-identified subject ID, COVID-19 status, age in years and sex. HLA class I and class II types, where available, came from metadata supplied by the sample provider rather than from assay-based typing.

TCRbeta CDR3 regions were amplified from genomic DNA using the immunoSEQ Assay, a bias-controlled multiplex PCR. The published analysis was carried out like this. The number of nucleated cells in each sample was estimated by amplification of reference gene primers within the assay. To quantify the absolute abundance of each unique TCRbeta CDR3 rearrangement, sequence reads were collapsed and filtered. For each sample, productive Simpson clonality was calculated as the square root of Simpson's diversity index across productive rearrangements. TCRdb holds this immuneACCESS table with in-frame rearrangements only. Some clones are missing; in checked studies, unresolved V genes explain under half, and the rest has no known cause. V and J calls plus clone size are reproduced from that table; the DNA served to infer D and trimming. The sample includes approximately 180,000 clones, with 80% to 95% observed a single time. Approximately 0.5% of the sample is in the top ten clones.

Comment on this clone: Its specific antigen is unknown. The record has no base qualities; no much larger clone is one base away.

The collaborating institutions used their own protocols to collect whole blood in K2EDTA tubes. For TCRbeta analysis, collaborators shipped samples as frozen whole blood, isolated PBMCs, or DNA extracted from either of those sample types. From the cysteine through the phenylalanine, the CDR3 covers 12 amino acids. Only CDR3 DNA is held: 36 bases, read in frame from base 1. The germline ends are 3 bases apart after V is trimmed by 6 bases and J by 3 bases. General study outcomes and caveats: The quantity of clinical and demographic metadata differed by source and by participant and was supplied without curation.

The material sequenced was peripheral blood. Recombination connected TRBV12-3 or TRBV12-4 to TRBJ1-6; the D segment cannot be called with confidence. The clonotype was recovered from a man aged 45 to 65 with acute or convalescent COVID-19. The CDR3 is CASSHYNSPLHF. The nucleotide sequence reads TGTGCCAGCAGCCACTATAATTCACCCCTCCACTTT.